Below are 21 T cell receptor beta chains sequenced from a single sample in a study of cytomegalovirus exposure and HLA in healthy donors. The PCR contained 60 Vbeta and 13 Jbeta primers. The method was immunoSEQ multiplex PCR; TCRdb's version includes in-frame clones alone and lacks a portion of them. The sample lists some 130,000 clones; 70% to 75% were seen once. Material: PBMCs. Source of these receptors: a male donor in good health and CMV-seronegative.

This clone was seen just once. This chain links TRBV18 with TRBJ2-6; TRBD1 matches at 8 bases. Per the germline V gene, CDR1 is KGHSH and CDR2 is LQKENI. V dropped 1 base and J dropped 0; count of bases not matched to a gene: 8. This CDR3 has 19 amino acids. CDR3 in DNA: TGTGCCAGCTCACCACTCGGACAGGGTACCCGCTCTGGGGCCAACGTCCTGACTTTC. Its protein product is CASSPLGQGTRSGANVLTF.

The chain carries TRBV7-2 and TRBJ1-2, with D possibly matching TRBD1 (5 bases). CDR1 is SGHTA, CDR2 FQGNSA, per germline. The CDR3 is 13 residues long. The V gene lost 2 bases and the J gene lost 7 bases, with 11 bases spanning the gap. This CDR3 reads CASSLQTGGGYTF. The CDR3 nucleotides read TGTGCCAGCAGCTTACAAACGGGGGGTGGCTACACCTTC.

CDR3 sequence reads: CAWRTSASYEQYF. The CDR3 DNA reads TGTGCCTGGCGGACTAGCGCTTCCTACGAGCAGTACTTC. V and J are TRBV30 and TRBJ2-7; 9 bases align to TRBD2. V lost 5 bases, J lost 1 base, and 3 bases stayed unmatched. The CDR3 sequence is 13 residues long. Germline CDR1 is GTSNPN and CDR2 is SVGIG (reference sequence).

The V call is TRBV5-8, the J call TRBJ2-7, with 9 bases fitting TRBD1. CDR1 and CDR2 (germline): SGHTS, YDEGEE. The CDR3 is 14 residues long. V shed 0 bases, J shed 4 bases, and the junction held 2 bases outside the gene matches. The CDR3 coding sequence is TGTGCCAGCAGCTTGGGGACAGGGGCGTACGAGCAGTACTTC. It codes for CASSLGTGAYEQYF.

This clone came up once. The chain uses TRBV30 and TRBJ1-1; weak D call: TRBD1 (5 bases). The CDR3 has 15 amino acids. V dropped 4 bases and J dropped 4 bases, with 19 bases sitting between them. Germline loops: CDR1 GTSNPN, CDR2 SVGIG (reference sequence). The CDR3 reads CAWTLGAGWGTEAFF. In DNA, the CDR3 is TGTGCCTGGACTCTTGGGGCAGGGTGGGGCACTGAAGCTTTCTTT.

This rearrangement joins TRBV30 to TRBJ2-3, with 10 bases fitting TRBD2. The CDR3 is 14 residues long. The V gene end was trimmed by 5 bases and the J gene end by 6 bases; junction bases not matched to a gene: 8. From germline, CDR1 is GTSNPN and CDR2 SVGIG (reference sequence). This CDR3 is CAWRLAGAGDTQYF. CDR3 bases: TGTGCCTGGCGCCTAGCGGGGGCGGGGGATACGCAGTATTTT. The full variable domain, completed using reference TRBV30 and TRBJ2-3, is SQTIHQWPATLVQPVGSPLSLECTVEGTSNPNLYWYRQAAGRGLQLLFYSVGIGQISSEVPQNLSASRPQDRQFILSSKKLLLSDSGFYLCAWRLAGAGDTQYFGPGTRLTVL.

This clone turned up a few times. The CDR3 DNA reads TGTGCCTGGAGTGTACGGGGGGAGACCCAGTACTTC. Its translation: CAWSVRGETQYF. The chain joins TRBV30 to TRBJ2-5; D might be TRBD2 (6 bases). The CDR3 length is 12 residues. The germline gives CDR1 GTSNPN, CDR2 SVGIG (reference sequence). V lost 0 bases to trimming and J lost 5 bases, with 7 bases between them.

V and J are TRBV9 and TRBJ1-1; 7 bases match TRBD1. CDR1 is SGDLS, CDR2 YYNGEE, per germline. J gave up 6 bases and V 0 bases, and 11 bases lay outside the gene matches. This CDR3 region has 16 residues. The CDR3 loop is CASSVGGRRGPAEAFF. The CDR3 bases are TGTGCCAGCAGCGTAGGTGGACGAAGGGGGCCCGCTGAAGCTTTCTTT.

J is TRBJ2-1 and V is TRBV5-6, with D perhaps TRBD2 (5 bases). The CDR3 has 15 amino acids. Looked up from germline, CDR1 is SGHDT and CDR2 is YYEEEE. V was cut by 3 bases and J by 6 bases, with 16 bases left in between. The CDR3 nucleotides are TGTGCCAGCAGCTCAAACCGGGATGGTTTCAATGAGCAGTTCTTC. Its translation is CASSSNRDGFNEQFF.

This clone was seen just once. The chain couples TRBV18 to TRBJ1-5; 7 positions match TRBD1. This CDR3 spans 17 amino acids. Germline trimming cut 6 bases from V and 0 bases from J; bases unmatched to any gene: 11. Germline CDR1 KGHSH, CDR2 LQKENI. As DNA, the CDR3 is TGTGCCAGCTCTCTCAGACCCGGGACAGATAGCAATCAGCCCCAGCATTTT. Translating it yields CASSLRPGTDSNQPQHF.

The chain is built from TRBV19 and TRBJ2-1; 8 bases agree with TRBD1. CDR1 LNHDA and CDR2 SQIVND come from the germline V gene (reference sequence). The length of the CDR3 is 15 residues. After removal of 1 base from V and 8 bases from J, the junction contained 7 bases not matched to a gene. The CDR3 is CASSIGGTGGDEQFF. In DNA form, the CDR3 reads TGTGCCAGTAGTATAGGTGGGACAGGCGGGGATGAGCAGTTCTTC.

Here the CDR3 reads CASSVATGTRLNTGELFF. The DNA of the CDR3 is TGTGCCAGCAGCGTAGCGACAGGGACGAGGTTGAACACCGGGGAGCTGTTTTTT. The V call is TRBV9, the J call TRBJ2-2; TRBD1 agrees at 7 bases. Germline lookup yields CDR1 SGDLS and CDR2 YYNGEE. The CDR3 totals 18 residues. The V and J ends lost 0 bases and 1 base, in that order; junction bases with no gene match: 9.

This sequence joins TRBV28 and TRBJ2-1; tentative D call: TRBD2 (5 bases). V was clipped by 3 bases and J by 2 bases, with 11 bases between them. Germline V lookup: CDR1 MDHEN, CDR2 SYDVKM. The length of the CDR3 is 15 residues. The CDR3 sequence: CASSLTLGTYNEQFF. As DNA, the CDR3 is TGTGCCAGCAGTTTGACACTCGGGACCTACAATGAGCAGTTCTTC.

V is TRBV28 and J is TRBJ2-1; 14 bases match TRBD2. This CDR3 comprises 15 residues. Germline V gives CDR1 MDHEN, CDR2 SYDVKM. V dropped 6 bases and J dropped 4; count of bases not matched to a gene: 2. For the CDR3, the DNA is TGTGCCAGCAGCAGACTAGCGGGAGGGTACAATGAGCAGTTCTTC. Translating it yields CASSRLAGGYNEQFF.

This clone has just a few counts. This chain links TRBV19 with TRBJ1-1; 8 nucleotides agree with TRBD1. V gave up 6 bases and J gave up 1 base; unmatched junction bases: 13. This CDR3 comprises 17 residues. CDR1 LNHDA and CDR2 SQIVND come from the germline V gene (reference sequence). The CDR3 loop reads CASRPTGGKGWNTEAFF. The CDR3 nucleotides read TGTGCCAGTAGACCCACAGGGGGAAAGGGATGGAACACTGAAGCTTTCTTT.

This sequence joins TRBV19 and TRBJ2-6, with D uncertain. The V end was cut by 6 bases, the J end by 0 bases, with 6 bases between. This CDR3 is built from 14 residues. Germline CDR1 reads LNHDA; CDR2 reads SQIVND (reference sequence). The DNA for the CDR3 is TGTGCCAGTAGGGCAAGCTCTGGGGCCAACGTCCTGACTTTC. It encodes CASRASSGANVLTF.

The chain has TRBV7-8 and TRBJ2-3, with 7 nucleotides matching TRBD1. There are 15 residues in the CDR3. Per the germline V gene, CDR1 is SGHVS and CDR2 is FQNEAQ. The ends lost 5 bases at V and 0 bases at J; junction bases unmatched: 5. CDR3 DNA: TGTGCCAGCAGCCCCGGACAGGTTAGCACAGATACGCAGTATTTT. Its protein is CASSPGQVSTDTQYF.

V is TRBV2 and J is TRBJ2-1; 9 bases are shared with TRBD1. V was pared by 11 bases and J by 6 bases, with 11 bases of the junction left unmatched. The CDR3 runs to 14 residues. Germline loops: CDR1 SNHLY, CDR2 FYNNEI. The CDR3: CAGATGTGSNEQFF. The CDR3, as DNA: TGTGCCGGGGCCACCGGGACAGGGTCCAATGAGCAGTTCTTC.

This sequence joins TRBV14 and TRBJ2-1; 10 bases are shared with TRBD2. In germline, CDR1 is SGHDN, CDR2 FVKESK. V trimming: 4 bases; J trimming: 4 bases; junction bases outside the gene matches: 4. This CDR3 region has 15 residues. CDR3 amino acids: CASSRAGGRYNEQFF. CDR3 in DNA: TGTGCCAGCAGCCGAGCGGGAGGGCGATACAATGAGCAGTTCTTC.

The chain recombines TRBV6-6 with TRBJ2-7; 11 bases map to TRBD1. Losses at the gene ends were 4 bases for V and 2 bases for J; bases not matched to a gene: 4. Germline lookup yields CDR1 MNHNY and CDR2 SVGAGI (reference sequence). The CDR3 runs 15 residues. CDR3 residues: CASSFLGQGAYEQYF. CDR3 sequence (DNA): TGTGCCAGCAGTTTTTTGGGACAGGGGGCCTACGAGCAGTACTTC.

In nucleotides, the CDR3 is TGTGCCAGTAGTGTAACCGGGACAGGGGGCGTCACCGGGGAGCTGTTTTTT. Protein sequence: CASSVTGTGGVTGELFF. The V call is TRBV19, the J call TRBJ2-2; TRBD1 matches at 12 bases. CDR3 length: 17 residues. Unmatched junction bases numbered 8, after V lost 5 bases and J lost 4 bases. CDR1 is LNHDA and CDR2 is SQIVND in the germline V gene (reference sequence). Together with reference TRBV19 and TRBJ2-2, the CDR3 gives the full variable domain: DGGITQSPKYLFRKEGQNVTLSCEQNLNHDAMYWYRQDPGQGLRLIYYSQIVNDFQKGDIAEGYSVSREKKESFPLTVTSAQKNPTAFYLCASSVTGTGGVTGELFFGEGSRLTVL.